This TCR beta chain was found in a study of neoadjuvant nivolumab and ipilimumab in lung cancer. Across the study: Patients got nivolumab 3 mg/kg on days 1, 15 and 29; combination added ipilimumab 1 mg/kg day 1. Study outcomes and limitations: TCR clonality did not significantly correlate with pathologic tumor regression.

Germline-derived CDR1 and CDR2 are MGHDK and SYGVNS. CDR3 size: 16 residues. The V segment lost 3 bases and the J segment 8 bases; nucleotides outside the gene matches: 10. Libraries were prepared by immunoSEQ multiplex PCR; TCRdb keeps only in-frame clonotypes and omits some of them. The sample yields about 38,000 clones, nearly 90% seen once. Details on this clone: Its antigen remains unknown.

The sequenced sample was peripheral blood, obtained before neoadjuvant nivolumab, alone or with ipilimumab. The TCR comes from an adult with non-small cell lung cancer. The genes are TRBV25-1 and TRBJ2-1; 10 nucleotides line up with TRBD2. CDR3 residues: CASSDPTSGRGYEQFF. CDR3 nucleotides: TGTGCCAGCAGTGATCCCACCAGCGGGAGGGGATATGAGCAGTTCTTC.